This T cell receptor beta chain appears in the sequencing data of a study of OX40 agonist ivuxolimab in advanced cancers. Describing the broader study: Ivuxolimab, which targeted the costimulatory receptor OX40 (CD134), was an agonistic, fully human IgG2 monoclonal antibody. Intravenous ivuxolimab was administered to patients every 2 weeks at six dose levels: 0.01, 0.1, 0.3, 1.5, 3 and 10 mg/kg. Of the approximately 54 dose-escalation patients, hepatocellular carcinoma was present in approximately 20, melanoma in around 15, renal cell carcinoma in 9 and head and neck cancer in 9. In the dose-escalation cohort, more than 80% of patients were male, and the mean age was approximately 60 years with a range of about 20 to 80. Patients were allowed to have had prior anti-PD-1, anti-PD-L1 or anti-CTLA-4 therapy, and 30% to 40% of the dose-escalation patients had previously received checkpoint inhibitors. Partial responses occurred in three dose-escalation patients, of whom one had hepatocellular carcinoma and two had cutaneous melanoma. The point of sequencing TCRbeta in the periphery was to test whether ivuxolimab changed TCR sequence diversity and drove clonal T-cell expansion. The paper covers the monotherapy dose-escalation part of the phase I ivuxolimab trial, which included N of about 50 patients.

This clone has only a few counts. Its antigen is not yet known. The sample holds no much larger clone one base away, and base qualities are not on file. Genomic DNA was isolated from the sorted cells so that the TCRbeta CDR3 region could be sequenced. The immunoSEQ Assay was used to sequence the TCRbeta CDR3 regions. TCRdb provides this immuneACCESS table in a form limited to in-frame rearrangements. Some clones are lacking; in checked studies, under half of them reflect an unresolved V gene, and why the rest are absent is not known. The sample records about 70,000 clones, more than 75% of which are singletons. The ten largest clones take up 6.9% of the sample. Patients with autoimmune disease history or receiving systemic immunosuppression were excluded from the trial. Peripheral blood for TCR sequencing was collected from all dose cohorts at baseline, on cycle 4 day 1, and on cycle 7 day 1. The samples were taken from a phase I, first-in-human, multicenter, open-label dose-escalation trial of ivuxolimab. Adults with locally advanced or metastatic head and neck squamous cell, hepatocellular, melanoma or renal cell carcinoma were enrolled in the trial. CD4+ and CD8+ T cells were sorted separately from peripheral blood before TCR sequencing.

Results the study describes overall, beyond this receptor: After ivuxolimab, CD8+ T cells had more expanded clones than CD4+ T cells on average. Low levels of normalized T-cell clonal expansion were also seen in some patients who did not respond. In the 0.1-3.0 mg/kg groups, partial responders were among the patients with the lowest normalized peripheral clonal expansion, particularly in CD8+ T cells. Clonal expansion of both CD4+ and CD8+ blood T cells was observed from baseline to week 6 at doses 0.1 to 3.0 mg/kg. The antigen specificity of the peripheral T cells that underwent clonal expansion was not determined.

The TCR was taken from an adult with an advanced solid tumor such as melanoma, head and neck, liver or kidney cancer. The source material was CD4+ or CD8+ T cells sorted from blood, sampled in a trial of the OX40 agonist ivuxolimab.

The CDR3 is CASSLEGSNSPLHF. The DNA reads as follows: TGTGCCAGCAGCTTGGAGGGCAGTAATTCACCCCTCCACTTT. The V gene is TRBV11-2 and the J gene is TRBJ1-6, with no D gene named confidently. The CDR3 runs 14 amino acids, cysteine and phenylalanine included. Only the CDR3 region is kept as DNA, spanning 42 bases read in frame from base 1. A distance of 9 bases separates the germline ends of V and J, which lose 3 bases and 6 bases respectively. The germline V gene sets CDR1 to SGHAT and CDR2 to FQNNGV.